This T cell receptor (beta chain) was sequenced in a study of blood T cells in healthy people across ages. A minimum of 5 micrograms of total RNA was extracted per sample. Findings and caveats of the study: Researchers judged that diversity estimates from one million T cells fell short of true values. The study could not conclusively compare naive and antigen-experienced cells, given its unsorted PBMCs.

Together with a sample-barcoded 5' primer, a J-beta primer mix was included in a second PCR lasting roughly 6 to 12 cycles. In TCRdb, the 5' RACE reads were re-called with MiXCR into one record per CDR3 protein. This sample has 660,000 or so distinct CDR3 sequences, with roughly 53% found just once. This clonotype has a single count. Its specificity is not known. One junction end does not reproduce the germline sequence, and a read error may be involved. Germline loops: CDR1 SGHNT, CDR2 YENEEA. The CDR3 covers 13 residues. The V call is TRBV11-3, the J call TRBJ2-1; no firm D call. The source of this sequence is a man between 60 and 75 years old in good health. Sequenced: blood. CDR3 loop: CASSSPQANERFF. The CDR3 DNA is TGTGCCAGCAGCTCGCCTCAGGCCAATGAGCGGTTCTTC.